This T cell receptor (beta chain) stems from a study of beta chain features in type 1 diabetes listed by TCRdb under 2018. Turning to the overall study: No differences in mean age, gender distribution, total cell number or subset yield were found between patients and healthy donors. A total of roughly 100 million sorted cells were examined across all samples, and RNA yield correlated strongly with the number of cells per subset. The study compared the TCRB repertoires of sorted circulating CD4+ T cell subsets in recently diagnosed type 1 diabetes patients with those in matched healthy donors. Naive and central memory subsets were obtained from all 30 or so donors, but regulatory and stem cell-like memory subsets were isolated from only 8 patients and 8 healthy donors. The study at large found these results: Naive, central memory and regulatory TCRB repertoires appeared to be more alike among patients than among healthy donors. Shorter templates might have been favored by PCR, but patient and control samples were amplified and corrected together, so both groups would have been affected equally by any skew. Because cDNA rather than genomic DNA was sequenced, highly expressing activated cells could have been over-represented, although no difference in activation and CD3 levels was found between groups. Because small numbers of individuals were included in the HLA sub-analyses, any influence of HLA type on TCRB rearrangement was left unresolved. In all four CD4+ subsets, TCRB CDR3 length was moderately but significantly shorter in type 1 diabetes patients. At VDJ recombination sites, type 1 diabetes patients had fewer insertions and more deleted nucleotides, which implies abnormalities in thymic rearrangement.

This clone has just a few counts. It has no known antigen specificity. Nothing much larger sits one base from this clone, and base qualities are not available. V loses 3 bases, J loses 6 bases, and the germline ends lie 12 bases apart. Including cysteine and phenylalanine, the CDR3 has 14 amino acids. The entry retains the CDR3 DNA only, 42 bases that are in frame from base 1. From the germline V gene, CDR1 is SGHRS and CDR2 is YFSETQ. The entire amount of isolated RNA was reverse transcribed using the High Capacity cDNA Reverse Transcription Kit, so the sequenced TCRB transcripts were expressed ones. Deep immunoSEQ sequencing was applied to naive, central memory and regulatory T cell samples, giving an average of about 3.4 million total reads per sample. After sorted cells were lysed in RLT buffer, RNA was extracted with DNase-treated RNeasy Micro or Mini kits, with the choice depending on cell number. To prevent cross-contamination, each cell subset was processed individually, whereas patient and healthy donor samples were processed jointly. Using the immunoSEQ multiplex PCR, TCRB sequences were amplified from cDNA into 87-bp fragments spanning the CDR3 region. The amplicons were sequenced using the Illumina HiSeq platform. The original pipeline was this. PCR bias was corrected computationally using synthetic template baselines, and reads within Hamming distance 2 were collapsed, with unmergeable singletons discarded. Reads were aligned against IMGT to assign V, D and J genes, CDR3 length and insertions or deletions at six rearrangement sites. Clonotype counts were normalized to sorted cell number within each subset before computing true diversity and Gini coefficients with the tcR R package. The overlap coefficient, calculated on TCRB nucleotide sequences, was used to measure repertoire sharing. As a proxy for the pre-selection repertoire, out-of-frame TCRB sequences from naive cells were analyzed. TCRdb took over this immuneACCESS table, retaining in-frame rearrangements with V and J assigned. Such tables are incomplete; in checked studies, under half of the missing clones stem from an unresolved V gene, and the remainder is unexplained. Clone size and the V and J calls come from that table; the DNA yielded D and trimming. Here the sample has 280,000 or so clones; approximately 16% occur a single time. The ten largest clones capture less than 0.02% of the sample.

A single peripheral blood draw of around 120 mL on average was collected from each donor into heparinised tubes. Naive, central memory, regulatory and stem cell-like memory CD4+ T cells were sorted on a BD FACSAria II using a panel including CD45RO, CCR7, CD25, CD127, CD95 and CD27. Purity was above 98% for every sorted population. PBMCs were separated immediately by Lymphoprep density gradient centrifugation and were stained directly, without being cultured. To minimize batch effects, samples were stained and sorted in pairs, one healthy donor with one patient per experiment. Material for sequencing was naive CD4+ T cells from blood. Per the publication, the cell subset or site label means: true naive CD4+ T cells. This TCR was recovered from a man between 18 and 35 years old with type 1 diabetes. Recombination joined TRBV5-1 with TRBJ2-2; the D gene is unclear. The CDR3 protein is CASSSQPDSGELFF. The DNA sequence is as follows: TGCGCCAGCAGCTCCCAACCTGACTCCGGGGAGCTGTTTTTT.